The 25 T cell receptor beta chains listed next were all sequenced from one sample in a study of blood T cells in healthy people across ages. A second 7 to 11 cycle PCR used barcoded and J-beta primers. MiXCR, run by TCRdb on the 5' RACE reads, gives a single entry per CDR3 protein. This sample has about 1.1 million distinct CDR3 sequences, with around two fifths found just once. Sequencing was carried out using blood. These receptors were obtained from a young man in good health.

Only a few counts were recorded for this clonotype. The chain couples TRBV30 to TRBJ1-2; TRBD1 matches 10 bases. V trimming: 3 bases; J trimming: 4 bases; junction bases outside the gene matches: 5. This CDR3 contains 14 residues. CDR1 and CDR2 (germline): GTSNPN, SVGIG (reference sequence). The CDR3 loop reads CAWSAGDRGYGYTF. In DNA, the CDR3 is TGTGCCTGGAGCGCAGGGGACAGGGGCTATGGCTACACCTTC.

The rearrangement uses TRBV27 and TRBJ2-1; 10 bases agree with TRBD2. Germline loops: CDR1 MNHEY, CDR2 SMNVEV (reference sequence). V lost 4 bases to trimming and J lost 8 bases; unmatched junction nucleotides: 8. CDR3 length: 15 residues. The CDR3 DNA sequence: TGTGCCAGCAGTTCTGGACTAGCGGTCGGCGATGAGCAGTTCTTC. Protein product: CASSSGLAVGDEQFF.

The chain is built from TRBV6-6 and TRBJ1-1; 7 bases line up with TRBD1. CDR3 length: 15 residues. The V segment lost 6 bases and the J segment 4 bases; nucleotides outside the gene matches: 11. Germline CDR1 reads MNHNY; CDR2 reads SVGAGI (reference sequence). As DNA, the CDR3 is TGTGCCAGCAGCGGAAGCACAGGGGTGGGCACTGAAGCTTTCTTT. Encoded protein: CASSGSTGVGTEAFF.

The CDR3 protein is CASTGQGQAEAFF. CDR3 bases: TGTGCCAGCACAGGACAGGGCCAAGCTGAAGCTTTCTTT. This sequence joins TRBV12-3 or TRBV12-4 and TRBJ1-1; 8 bases match TRBD1. This CDR3 is 13 amino acids long. Germline trimming cut 7 bases from V and 6 bases from J; bases unmatched to any gene: 7.

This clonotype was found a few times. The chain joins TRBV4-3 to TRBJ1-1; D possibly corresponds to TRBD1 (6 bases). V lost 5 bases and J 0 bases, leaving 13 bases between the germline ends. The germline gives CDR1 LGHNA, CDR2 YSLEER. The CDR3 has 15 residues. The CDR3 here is CASSTRGAMNTEAFF. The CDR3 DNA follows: TGCGCCAGCAGCACCCGGGGGGCGATGAACACTGAAGCTTTCTTT.

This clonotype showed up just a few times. The CDR3 DNA follows: TGTGCCAGCAGTGGTGGACTTCGAACAGATACGCAGTATTTT. Protein product: CASSGGLRTDTQYF. V and J are TRBV12-3 or TRBV12-4 and TRBJ2-3; maybe TRBD2 (5 bases). The CDR3 loop spans 14 amino acids. The V end was cut by 5 bases, the J end by 3 bases, with 12 bases between.

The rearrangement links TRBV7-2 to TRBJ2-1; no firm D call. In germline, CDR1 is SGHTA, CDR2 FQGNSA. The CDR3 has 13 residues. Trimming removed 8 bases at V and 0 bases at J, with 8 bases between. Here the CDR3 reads CASLSSSYNEQFF. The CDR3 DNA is TGTGCCAGCCTAAGTAGCTCCTACAATGAGCAGTTCTTC.

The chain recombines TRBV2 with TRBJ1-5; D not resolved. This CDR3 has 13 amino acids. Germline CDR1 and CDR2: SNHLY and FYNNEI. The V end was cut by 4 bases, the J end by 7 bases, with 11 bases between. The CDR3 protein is CASSGAEGQPQHF. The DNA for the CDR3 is TGTGCCAGCAGTGGGGCAGAAGGACAGCCCCAGCATTTT. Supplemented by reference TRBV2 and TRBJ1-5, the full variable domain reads EPEVTQTPSHQVTQMGQEVILRCVPISNHLYFYWYRQILGQKVEFLVSFYNNEISEKSEIFDDQFSVERPDGSNFTLKIRSTKLEDSAMYFCASSGAEGQPQHFGDGTRLSIL.

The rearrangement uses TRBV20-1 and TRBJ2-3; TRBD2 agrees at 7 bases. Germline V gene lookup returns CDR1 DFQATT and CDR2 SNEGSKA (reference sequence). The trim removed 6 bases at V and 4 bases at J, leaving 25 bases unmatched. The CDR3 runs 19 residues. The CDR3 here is CSAASESRGQVGRADTQYF. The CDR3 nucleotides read TGCAGTGCCGCCTCAGAATCCCGCGGGCAAGTGGGGAGGGCAGATACGCAGTATTTT.

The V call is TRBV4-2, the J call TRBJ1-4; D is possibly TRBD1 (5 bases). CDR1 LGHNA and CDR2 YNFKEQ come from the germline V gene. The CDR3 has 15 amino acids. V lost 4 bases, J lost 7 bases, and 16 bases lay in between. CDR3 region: CASSREVGGSEKLFF. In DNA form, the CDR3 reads TGTGCCAGCAGCCGCGAGGTTGGGGGGTCTGAAAAACTGTTTTTT.

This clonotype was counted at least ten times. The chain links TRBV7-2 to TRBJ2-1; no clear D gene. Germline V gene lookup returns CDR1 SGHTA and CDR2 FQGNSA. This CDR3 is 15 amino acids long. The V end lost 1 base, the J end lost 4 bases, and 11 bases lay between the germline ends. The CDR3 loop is CASSLVGQTYNEQFF. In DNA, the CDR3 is TGTGCCAGCAGCTTAGTTGGGCAGACTTACAATGAGCAGTTCTTC.

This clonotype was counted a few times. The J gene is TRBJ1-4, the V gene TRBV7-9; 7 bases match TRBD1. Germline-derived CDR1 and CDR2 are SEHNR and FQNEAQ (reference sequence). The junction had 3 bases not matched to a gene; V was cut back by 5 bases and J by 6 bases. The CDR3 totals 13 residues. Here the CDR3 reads CASSGTDYEKLFF. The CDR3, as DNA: TGTGCCAGCAGCGGGACAGATTATGAAAAACTGTTTTTT. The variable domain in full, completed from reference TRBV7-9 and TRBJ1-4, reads DTGVSQNPRHKITKRGQNVTFRCDPISEHNRLYWYRQTLGQGPEFLTYFQNEAQLEKSRLLSDRFSAERPKGSFSTLEIQRTEQGDSAMYLCASSGTDYEKLFFGSGTQLSVL.

Written as DNA, the CDR3 is TGTGCCAGCTCACCAGACACCTCCCTTAACTATGGCTACACCTTC. Amino acids: CASSPDTSLNYGYTF. This chain uses TRBV18 with TRBJ1-2, with unresolved D. Germline CDR1 and CDR2: KGHSH and LQKENI. This CDR3 is built from 15 residues. The ends were cut back, 2 bases at V and 1 base at J, with 11 bases in the middle.

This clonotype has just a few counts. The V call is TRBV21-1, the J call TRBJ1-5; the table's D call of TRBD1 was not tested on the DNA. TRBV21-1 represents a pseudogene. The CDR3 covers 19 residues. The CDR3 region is CASSKAFPHDRGSNQPQHF. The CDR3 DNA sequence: TGTGCCAGCAGCAAAGCGTTTCCCCATGACAGGGGTAGCAATCAGCCCCAGCATTTT.

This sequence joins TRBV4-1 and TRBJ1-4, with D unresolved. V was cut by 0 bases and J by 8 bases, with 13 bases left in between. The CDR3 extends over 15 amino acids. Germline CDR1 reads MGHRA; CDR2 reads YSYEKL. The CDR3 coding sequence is TGCGCCAGCAGCCAAGATGGCAGAGGCCTCGAAAAACTGTTTTTT. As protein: CASSQDGRGLEKLFF.

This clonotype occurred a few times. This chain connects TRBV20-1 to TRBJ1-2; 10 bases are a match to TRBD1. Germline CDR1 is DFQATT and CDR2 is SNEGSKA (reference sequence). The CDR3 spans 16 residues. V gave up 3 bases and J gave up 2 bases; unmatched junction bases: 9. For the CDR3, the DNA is TGCAGTGCTAGTTCTGCGGGACAGGGGTCCAACTATGGCTACACCTTC. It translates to CSASSAGQGSNYGYTF.

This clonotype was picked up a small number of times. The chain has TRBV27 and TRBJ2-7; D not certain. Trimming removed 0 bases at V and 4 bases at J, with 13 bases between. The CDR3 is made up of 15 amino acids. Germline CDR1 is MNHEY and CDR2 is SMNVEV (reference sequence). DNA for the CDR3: TGTGCCAGCAGTTTATCTTGGCGGAACGATTACGAGCAGTACTTC. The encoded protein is CASSLSWRNDYEQYF.

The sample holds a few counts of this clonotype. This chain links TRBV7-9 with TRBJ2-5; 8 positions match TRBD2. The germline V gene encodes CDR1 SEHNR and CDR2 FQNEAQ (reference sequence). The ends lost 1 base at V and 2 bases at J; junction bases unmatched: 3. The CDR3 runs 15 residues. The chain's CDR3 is CASSLVASGQETQYF. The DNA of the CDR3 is TGTGCCAGCAGCTTAGTAGCTAGCGGGCAAGAGACCCAGTACTTC.

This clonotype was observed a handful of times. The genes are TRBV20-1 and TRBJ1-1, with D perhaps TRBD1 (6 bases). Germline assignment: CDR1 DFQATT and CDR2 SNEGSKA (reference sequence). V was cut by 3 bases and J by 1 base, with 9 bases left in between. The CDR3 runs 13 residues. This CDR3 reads CSASKTGNTEAFF. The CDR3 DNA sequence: TGCAGTGCTAGCAAGACAGGGAACACTGAAGCTTTCTTT.

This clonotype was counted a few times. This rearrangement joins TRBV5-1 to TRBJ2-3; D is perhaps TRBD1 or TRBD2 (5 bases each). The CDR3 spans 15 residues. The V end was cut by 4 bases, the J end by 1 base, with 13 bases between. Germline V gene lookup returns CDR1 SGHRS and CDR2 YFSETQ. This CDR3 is CASSLRESGTDTQYF. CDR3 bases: TGCGCCAGCAGCCTCAGGGAGTCTGGCACAGATACGCAGTATTTT. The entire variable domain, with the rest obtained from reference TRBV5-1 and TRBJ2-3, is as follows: KAGVTQTPRYLIKTRGQQVTLSCSPISGHRSVSWYQQTPGQGLQFLFEYFSETQRNKGNFPGRFSGRQFSNSRSEMNVSTLELGDSALYLCASSLRESGTDTQYFGPGTRLTVL.

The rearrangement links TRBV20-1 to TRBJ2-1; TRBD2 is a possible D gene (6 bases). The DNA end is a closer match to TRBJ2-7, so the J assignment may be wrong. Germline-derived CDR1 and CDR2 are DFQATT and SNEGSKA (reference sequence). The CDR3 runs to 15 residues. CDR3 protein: CSARDRTSSYNEQYF. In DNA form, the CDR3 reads TGCAGTGCTAGAGATCGTACTAGCTCCTACAATGAGCAGTACTTC.

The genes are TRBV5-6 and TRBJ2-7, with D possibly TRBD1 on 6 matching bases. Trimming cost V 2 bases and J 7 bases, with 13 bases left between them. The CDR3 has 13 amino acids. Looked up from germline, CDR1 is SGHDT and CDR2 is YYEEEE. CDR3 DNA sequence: TGTGCCAGCAGCTTACAGGGATATGAAGAGCAGTACTTC. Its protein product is CASSLQGYEEQYF.

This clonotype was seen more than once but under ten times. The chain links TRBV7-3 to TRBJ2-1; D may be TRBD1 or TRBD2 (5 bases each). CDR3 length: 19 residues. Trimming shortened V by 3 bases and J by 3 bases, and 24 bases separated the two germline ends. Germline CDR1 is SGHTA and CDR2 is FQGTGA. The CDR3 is CASSLRTKMMGEGYNEQFF. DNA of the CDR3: TGTGCCAGCAGCTTGCGCACTAAGATGATGGGGGAAGGCTACAATGAGCAGTTCTTC.

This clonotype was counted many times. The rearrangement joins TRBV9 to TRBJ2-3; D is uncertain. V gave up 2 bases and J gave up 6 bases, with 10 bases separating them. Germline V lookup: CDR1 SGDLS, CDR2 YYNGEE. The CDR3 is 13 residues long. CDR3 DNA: TGTGCCAGCAGCGTTAGTCGATCGGATACGCAGTATTTT. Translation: CASSVSRSDTQYF.

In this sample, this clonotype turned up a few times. CDR3 protein: CASSVEAGVVEQFF. In DNA form, the CDR3 reads TGTGCCAGCAGCGTAGAAGCGGGGGTTGTTGAGCAGTTCTTC. This chain connects TRBV9 to TRBJ2-1; 8 bases map to TRBD2. Trimming took 0 bases from V and 9 from J; bases not matched to a gene: 5. The CDR3 is 14 residues long. Germline CDR1 and CDR2: SGDLS and YYNGEE. Full variable domain (outside the CDR3, taken from reference TRBV9 and TRBJ2-1): DSGVTQTPKHLITATGQRVTLRCSPRSGDLSVYWYQQSLDQGLQFLIQYYNGEERAKGNILERFSAQQFPDLHSELNLSSLELGDSALYFCASSVEAGVVEQFFGPGTRLTVL.